This T cell receptor beta chain was documented in a study of Graves' ophthalmopathy and Graves' hyperthyroidism. From RNA, the CDR3 regions of TCR beta chains were amplified and sequenced. In the first round, RT-PCR was carried out with HTBI primers, and a multiplex PCR formed the second round. TCRdb reanalysed the multiplex PCR reads using MiXCR and keeps one entry per CDR3 protein. Of about 1.2 million distinct CDR3 sequences listed, 35% to 40% were seen once; the top ten hold approximately 12%. The CDR3 totals 14 residues. Per the germline V gene, CDR1 is LNHDA and CDR2 is SQIVND (reference sequence). V was clipped by 1 base and J by 6 bases, with 10 bases between them. In its sample, this clonotype was seen many times.

The clonotype originates from an adult man with Graves' hyperthyroidism. The chain joins TRBV19 to TRBJ1-5; perhaps TRBD1 as D (5 bases). Sequenced input: peripheral blood or thyroid tissue (not recorded which). CDR3: CASSIAQGSQPQHF. The CDR3 nucleotides read TGTGCCAGTAGTATAGCGCAGGGAAGTCAGCCCCAGCATTTT.